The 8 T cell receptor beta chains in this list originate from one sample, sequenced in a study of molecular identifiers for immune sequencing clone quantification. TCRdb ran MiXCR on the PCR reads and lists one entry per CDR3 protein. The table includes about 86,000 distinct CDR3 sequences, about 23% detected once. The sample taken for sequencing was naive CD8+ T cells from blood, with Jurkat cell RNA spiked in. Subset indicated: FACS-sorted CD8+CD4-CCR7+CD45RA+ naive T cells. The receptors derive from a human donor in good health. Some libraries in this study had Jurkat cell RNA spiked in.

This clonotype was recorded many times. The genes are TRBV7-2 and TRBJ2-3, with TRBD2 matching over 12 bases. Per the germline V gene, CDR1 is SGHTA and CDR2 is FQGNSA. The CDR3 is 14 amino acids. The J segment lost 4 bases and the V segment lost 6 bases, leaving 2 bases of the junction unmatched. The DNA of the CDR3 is TGTGCCAGCAGTCTAGCGGGGGGGTCAGATACGCAGTATTTT. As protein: CASSLAGGSDTQYF.

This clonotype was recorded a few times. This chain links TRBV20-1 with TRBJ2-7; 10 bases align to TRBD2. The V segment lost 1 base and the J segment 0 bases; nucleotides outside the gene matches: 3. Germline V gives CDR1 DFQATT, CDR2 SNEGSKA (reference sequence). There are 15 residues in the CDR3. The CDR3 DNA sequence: TGCAGTGCTAGAGGTTCTAGCGGGAGCTCCTACGAGCAGTACTTC. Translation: CSARGSSGSSYEQYF.

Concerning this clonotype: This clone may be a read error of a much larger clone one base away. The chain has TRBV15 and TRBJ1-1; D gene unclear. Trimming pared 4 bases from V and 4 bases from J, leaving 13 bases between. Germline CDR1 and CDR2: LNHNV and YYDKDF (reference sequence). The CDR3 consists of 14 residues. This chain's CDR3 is CATSTDRVSTEAFF. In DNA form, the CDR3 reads TGTGCCACCAGCACAGATCGGGTCAGCACTGAAGCTTTCTTT.

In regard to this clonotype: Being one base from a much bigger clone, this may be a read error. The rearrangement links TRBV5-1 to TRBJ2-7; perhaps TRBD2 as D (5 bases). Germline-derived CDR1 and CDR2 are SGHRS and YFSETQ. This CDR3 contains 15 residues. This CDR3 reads CSSSWTPGPSYEQYF. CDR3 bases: TGCTCCAGCAGCTGGACTCCCGGGCCCTCCTACGAGCAGTACTTC.

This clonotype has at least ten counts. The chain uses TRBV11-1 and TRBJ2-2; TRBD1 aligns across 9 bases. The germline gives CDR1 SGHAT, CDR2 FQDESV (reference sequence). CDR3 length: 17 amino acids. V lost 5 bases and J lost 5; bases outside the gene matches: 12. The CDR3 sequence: CASSGQGPGQRTGELFF. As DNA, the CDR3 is TGTGCCAGCAGCGGACAGGGGCCGGGGCAGAGAACCGGGGAGCTGTTTTTT.

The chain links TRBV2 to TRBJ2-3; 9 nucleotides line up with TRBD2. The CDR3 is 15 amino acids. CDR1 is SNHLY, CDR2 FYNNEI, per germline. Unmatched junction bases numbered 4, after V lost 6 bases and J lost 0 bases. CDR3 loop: CASRLTSGSTDTQYF. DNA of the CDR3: TGTGCCAGCAGGTTAACTAGCGGGAGCACAGATACGCAGTATTTT.

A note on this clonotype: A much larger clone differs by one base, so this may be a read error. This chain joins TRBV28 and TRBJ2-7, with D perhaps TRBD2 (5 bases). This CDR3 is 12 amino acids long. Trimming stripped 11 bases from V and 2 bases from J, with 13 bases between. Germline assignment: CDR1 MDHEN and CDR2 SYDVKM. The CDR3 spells CACKSGTYEQYF. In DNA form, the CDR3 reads TGTGCCTGCAAGTCCGGGACCTACGAGCAGTACTTC.

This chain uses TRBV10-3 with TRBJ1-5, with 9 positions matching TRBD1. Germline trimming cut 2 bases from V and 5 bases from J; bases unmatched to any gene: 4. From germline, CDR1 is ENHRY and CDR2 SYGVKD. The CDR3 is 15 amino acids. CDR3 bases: TGTGCCATCAGTGAGACGGGGGACAGGGATCAGCCCCAGCATTTT. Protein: CAISETGDRDQPQHF.